This record covers a single T cell receptor beta chain. The antigen is unknown. Trimming took off 2 bases at V and 12 bases at J, with 10 bases between the two ends. Germline V CDR1 and CDR2: SQVTM, ANQGSEA. The CDR3 is 10 amino acids. This entry comes from a study of cytomegalovirus exposure and HLA in healthy donors. The PCR contained 60 Vbeta and 13 Jbeta primers. Produced via immunoSEQ multiplex PCR; TCRdb's table is partial and in-frame only. Of approximately 120,000 clones listed, roughly 77% are singletons. Study observations and caveats: Some segments of the V type, notably TRBV6-2 and TRBV6-3, were excluded as indistinguishable.

The V gene is TRBV29-1, the J gene TRBJ1-1; D remains unclear. The sample comprised PBMCs. The origin of this receptor is a man aged 18 to 30 in good health and CMV-seronegative. The CDR3 sequence is CSVESPFPFF. CDR3 DNA: TGCAGCGTTGAATCTCCTTTTCCTTTCTTT.